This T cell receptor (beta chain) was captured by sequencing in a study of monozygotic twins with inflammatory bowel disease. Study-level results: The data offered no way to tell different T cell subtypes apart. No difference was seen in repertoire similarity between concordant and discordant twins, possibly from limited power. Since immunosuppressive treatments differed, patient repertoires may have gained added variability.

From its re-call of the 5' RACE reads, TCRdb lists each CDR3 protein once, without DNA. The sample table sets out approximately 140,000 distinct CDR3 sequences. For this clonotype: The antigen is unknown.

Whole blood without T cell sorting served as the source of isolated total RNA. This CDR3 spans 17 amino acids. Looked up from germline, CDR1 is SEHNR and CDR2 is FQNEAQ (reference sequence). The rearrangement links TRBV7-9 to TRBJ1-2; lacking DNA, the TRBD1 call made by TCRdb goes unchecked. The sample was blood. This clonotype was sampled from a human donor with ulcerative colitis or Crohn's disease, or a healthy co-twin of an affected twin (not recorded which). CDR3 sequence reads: CASSDSDRGLINYGYTF.